Included here is one T cell receptor (beta chain) sequence, with context. The sample belongs to a study of blood T cells in healthy people across ages. Every donor contributed 8 to 10 milliliters of peripheral blood by blood draw. Every sample gave at least 5 micrograms of total RNA when it was extracted. A second PCR, run for 7 to 11 cycles, used a sample-barcoded 5' primer plus a J-beta primer mix. TCRdb analysed the 5' RACE reads with MiXCR anew, one entry per CDR3 protein. The sample lists roughly 800,000 distinct CDR3 sequences; 58% were seen once. This CDR3 has 16 amino acids. Germline V gene sequence: CDR1 MNHEY, CDR2 SVGEGT.

The rearrangement joins TRBV6-2 or TRBV6-3 to TRBJ2-5, with 12 bases matching TRBD2. The J call is in doubt because the DNA end fits TRBJ2-7 better. The sequence was collected from a man aged 25 to 45 in good health. Sequenced sample: blood. CDR3 sequence: CASRSARLAGEYEQYF. The CDR3, as DNA: TGTGCCAGCAGATCGGCAAGACTAGCGGGGGAGTACGAGCAGTACTTC.